Included here is one T cell receptor (beta chain) sequence, with context. No cognate antigen has been identified for it. No base quality information exists; no much larger clone differs at one position. TCRbeta CDR3 regions were amplified from genomic DNA using the immunoSEQ Assay, a bias-controlled multiplex PCR. The paper's processing steps were these. The number of nucleated cells in each sample was estimated by amplification of reference gene primers within the assay. To quantify the absolute abundance of each unique TCRbeta CDR3 rearrangement, sequence reads were collapsed and filtered. For each sample, productive Simpson clonality was calculated as the square root of Simpson's diversity index across productive rearrangements. What TCRdb holds here is the immuneACCESS table cut down to in-frame rearrangements. Part of the clones is not present; checked against another copy, under half of the missing clones reflect an unresolved V gene, and the others are unexplained. V, J and clone size are those of that table, while D and trimming were read from the DNA. Within this sample are 50,000 to 75,000 clones, with about 88% of them counted one time only. The ten top clones hold about 5.1% of the sample.

Whole blood was collected in K2EDTA tubes by collaborating institutions according to the institutions' own protocols. For TCRbeta analysis, collaborators shipped samples in one of three forms: frozen whole blood, isolated PBMCs, or DNA extracted from either of those sample types. The data stem from a study of blood T cell repertoires in COVID-19 (dated by TCRdb to about 2020). Looking at the study overall: The collaborator samples originated in the United States, Italy and Spain and spanned the acute and convalescent phases of COVID-19. The material from the prospective study consisted of cDNA or gDNA derived from T cells, B-cell-depleted T cells, or PBMCs. Subjects who had been exposed to COVID-19, were actively infected with it, or had recovered from it provided the deeply sampled blood TCRbeta repertoires that made up the dataset. The repertoires were released in a freely available public database meant as a resource for research on the immune response to SARS-CoV-2. Samples were obtained from the ongoing ImmuneRACE study (first 160 participants) and from over 1,000 subjects provided by 6 global collaborators. Sample metadata almost always included a de-identified subject ID, COVID-19 status, age in years and sex. Where available, HLA class I and class II types were taken from metadata supplied by the sample provider and were not determined by assay-based typing.

The germline ends are 14 bases apart after V is trimmed by 0 bases and J by 1 base. Sequences SGHRS (CDR1) and YFSETQ (CDR2) are obtained from the germline V gene. The CDR3 has 16 amino acids, counting the end cysteine and phenylalanine. CDR3 DNA only is kept here, 48 bases in frame from base 1. Overall results and qualifications from the work: The amount of clinical and demographic metadata varied by source and participant and was provided uncurated.

The V and J genes are TRBV5-1 and TRBJ2-7; 5 matching bases give a weak D call of TRBD1. The sequencing sample was made of peripheral blood. This clonotype originated in an elderly man in a cohort sampled during active COVID-19. In nucleotide form, the sequence is TGCGCCAGCAGCTTGGCAGGGCCGATTCCATCCTACGAGCAGTACTTC. Its translation is CASSLAGPIPSYEQYF.